The subject of this entry is one T cell receptor (beta chain). The TCRbeta library incorporated unique molecular identifiers. TCRdb processed the PCR reads anew with MiXCR; each CDR3 protein has one entry. Among some 840,000 distinct CDR3 sequences listed, around 15% were seen once. This sample stems from a study of T-cell reconstitution after alpha-beta-depleted transplantation in children. The specimen comprised PBMCs, mostly from graft donor cells, sampled 360 days after TCRalphabeta/CD19-depleted stem cell transplant. This clonotype was obtained from a male patient between 10 and 17 years old who had a stem cell transplant for acute lymphoblastic leukemia, so the T cells may come from the graft donor.

The CDR3 sequence: CASSYGFTGGNTEAFF. The CDR3 DNA follows: TGCGCCAGCAGCTACGGATTTACAGGGGGGAACACTGAAGCTTTCTTT. V gene TRBV5-1 combines with J gene TRBJ1-1; 8 nucleotides align to TRBD1. J was trimmed by 1 base and V by 3 bases; bases with no gene match: 8. The CDR3 consists of 16 residues. Germline V gene lookup returns CDR1 SGHRS and CDR2 YFSETQ.